The source of this T cell receptor beta chain is a study of T cells after yellow fever vaccination. Across the whole study: Fractions low in cell number were prepared with SMART-Seq v4 Ultra Low Input. Study-wide results and limits: The booster response re-showed most primary clones: 95% to 96% CD4, more than 70% CD8. Abundant bulk-population clonotypes could contaminate the FACS-sorted repertoires. Overlap between CD4 and CD8 compartments was detected for a small share of clonotypes.

Germline assignment: CDR1 LNHDA and CDR2 SQIVND (reference sequence). The V and J ends lost 5 bases and 8 bases respectively, with 12 bases between them. The length of the CDR3 is 13 residues. TCRdb passed the 5' RACE reads through MiXCR, listing each CDR3 protein once. The sample has around 320,000 distinct CDR3 sequences, about 10% seen once. This clonotype was seen more than once but under ten times. The antigen is unknown. This specimen consisted of CD4+ T cells sorted from PBMCs, obtained 45 days after the yellow fever booster vaccination. The TCR was taken from a man younger than 30 who received the YFV17D yellow fever vaccine. This sequence joins TRBV19 and TRBJ1-4; no firm D call. The CDR3 DNA reads as TGTGCCAGTAGTCCCGGCCCGGGGGAAAAACTGTTTTTT. Translated, it gives CASSPGPGEKLFF.